Each of the 8 T cell receptor beta chains below was sequenced from the same sample in a study of shared clonotypes between healthy human individuals. Here immunoSEQ multiplex PCR was the method, and the copy in TCRdb shows in-frame clones only, minus some. The repertoire holds 80,000 to 100,000 clones, with almost 70% as singletons. The sequencing input was memory CD8+ T cells sorted from blood. The subset was: CD45RO+ cells pooled with CCR7-negative TemRA cells. Receptors originate from a man younger than 40 in good health.

V usage is TRBV7-6 and J usage is TRBJ1-2; D gene ambiguous. Germline lookup yields CDR1 SGHVS and CDR2 FNYEAQ. Trimming shortened V by 1 base and J by 0 bases, and 9 bases separated the two germline ends. The CDR3 is 15 residues long. This chain's CDR3 is CASSLEVGTNYGYTF. The CDR3 DNA follows: TGTGCCAGCAGCTTAGAGGTCGGAACTAACTATGGCTACACCTTC. The complete variable domain, with remaining parts taken from reference TRBV7-6 and TRBJ1-2, reads GAGVSQSPRYKVTKRGQDVALRCDPISGHVSLYWYRQALGQGPEFLTYFNYEAQQDKSGLPNDRFSAERPEGSISTLTIQRTEQRDSAMYRCASSLEVGTNYGYTFGSGTRLTVV.

This sequence joins TRBV4-3 and TRBJ2-7, with D perhaps TRBD1 (6 bases). Per the germline V gene, CDR1 is LGHNA and CDR2 is YSLEER. The CDR3 length is 13 residues. V lost 1 base to trimming and J lost 6 bases, with 10 bases between them. The CDR3 nucleotides read TGCGCCAGCAGCCAAGTGCAGGGGTCCGAGCAGTACTTC. Amino acids: CASSQVQGSEQYF.

The rearrangement joins TRBV6-6 to TRBJ2-1, with 9 bases that match TRBD2. The CDR3 is 14 residues long. V shed 5 bases, J shed 8 bases, and the junction held 7 bases outside the gene matches. CDR1 is MNHNY and CDR2 is SVGAGI in the germline V gene (reference sequence). CDR3 sequence: CASSNGAGGYEQFF. The CDR3 region has the DNA TGTGCCAGCAGTAATGGGGCGGGAGGGTATGAGCAGTTCTTC.

The rearrangement uses TRBV25-1 and TRBJ2-1; 10 positions match TRBD2. The CDR3 length is 17 residues. Germline assignment: CDR1 MGHDK and CDR2 SYGVNS. After removal of 0 bases from V and 4 bases from J, the junction contained 6 bases not matched to a gene. CDR3 nucleotide sequence: TGTGCCAGCAGTGAATACAACGGGACTAGCGCGTACAATGAGCAGTTCTTC. It translates to CASSEYNGTSAYNEQFF.

V usage is TRBV25-1 and J usage is TRBJ2-1; no reliable D call. The germline V and J ends were trimmed by 4 bases and 5 bases, with 3 bases remaining between them. Germline CDR1 and CDR2: MGHDK and SYGVNS. The CDR3 is made up of 11 amino acids. CDR3 residues: CASSGNNEQFF. The CDR3 DNA follows: TGTGCCAGCAGTGGGAACAATGAGCAGTTCTTC.

V is TRBV7-9 and J is TRBJ1-4; 10 nucleotides agree with TRBD1. The V and J ends lost 5 bases and 6 bases, in that order; junction bases with no gene match: 9. The germline CDR1 and CDR2 sequences are SEHNR and FQNEAQ (reference sequence). This CDR3 contains 16 residues. CDR3 bases: TGTGCCAGCAGCCCCCCCGGGACAGGGGTTGATGAAAAACTGTTTTTT. Residues: CASSPPGTGVDEKLFF.

The chain has TRBV6-6 and TRBJ2-1, with TRBD2 matching over 9 bases. V shed 6 bases and J 6 bases; nucleotides not matched to a gene: 6. CDR1 is MNHNY and CDR2 is SVGAGI in the germline V gene (reference sequence). The CDR3 spans 14 residues. The CDR3 loop reads CASSLAGLANEQFF. DNA for the CDR3: TGTGCCAGCAGCTTGGCGGGACTAGCCAATGAGCAGTTCTTC.

This clone has a handful of counts. This chain links TRBV6-6 with TRBJ2-3; D remains ambiguous. V was trimmed by 6 bases and J by 7 bases, leaving 11 bases between them. Germline V lookup: CDR1 MNHNY, CDR2 SVGAGI (reference sequence). This CDR3 has 12 residues. The CDR3 loop reads CASRSLGYTQYF. The CDR3 DNA follows: TGTGCCAGCAGAAGTTTGGGATATACGCAGTATTTT.